This TCR beta chain was sequenced during a study of T cells in Graves' hyperthyroidism and ophthalmopathy. Amplification of TCR beta CDR3 regions used RNA as the template. HTBI primers were used for first-round RT-PCR of the TCR CDR3. TCRdb itself ran the multiplex PCR reads through MiXCR, one entry per CDR3 protein. The profile shows approximately 690,000 distinct CDR3 sequences, about 14% of them singletons. Per the germline V gene, CDR1 is SGHTA and CDR2 is FQGTGA. This CDR3 comprises 17 residues. J was trimmed by 4 bases and V by 3 bases; bases with no gene match: 10. This clonotype was counted ten times or more.

The specimen was blood. The TCR originated in a woman aged 45-60 years with Graves' ophthalmopathy. V usage is TRBV7-3 and J usage is TRBJ2-1, with 9 bases fitting TRBD2. CDR3 region: CASSFHPPTSGYNEQFF. The DNA of the CDR3 is TGTGCCAGCAGCTTTCACCCACCGACTAGCGGATACAATGAGCAGTTCTTC.